This T cell receptor (beta chain) appears in the sequencing data of a study of blood T cell repertoires in COVID-19. Across the whole study: PBMCs, B-cell-depleted T cells, or T cells were the source of the cDNA or gDNA that made up the material.

Clinical history reported by participants formed the basis on which cohorts were assigned. Each recovered donor of Cohort 3 presented with two negative PCRs, clearance, or symptom resolution. Per the original data handling: Nucleated cell number was recorded as an estimate derived from reference gene primer amplification. The assay was immunoSEQ multiplex PCR, and TCRdb's table has in-frame clones only and misses some. V and J calls and clone size are those listed in that table; D and trimming were worked out from the DNA. The table records around 130,000 clones, about 88% of them present only once. V lost 0 bases, J lost 13 bases, and 5 bases stayed unmatched. Germline loops: CDR1 SNHLY, CDR2 FYNNEI. The CDR3 totals 13 residues.

The chain has TRBV2 and TRBJ1-4, with TRBD1 matching over 7 bases. The receptor was isolated from a woman between 50 and 59 years old who had recovered from COVID-19. The sequenced sample consisted of PBMCs or T cells enriched from blood (not recorded which). CDR3 region: CASSEARQGGLFF. The CDR3 nucleotides read TGTGCCAGCAGTGAAGCGCGGCAGGGGGGACTGTTTTTT.